The sequence of this TCR beta chain was determined in a study of response to subunit inactivated influenza vaccine (dated 2018 in TCRdb). A note on the overall study: Deep quantitative T cell receptor repertoire profiling was used in the study to track responses to a trivalent subunit inactivated influenza vaccine.

Library prep was done by RT-PCR. Sequencing was carried out with an Illumina HiSeq 2500. The public reads were run again by TCRdb, first through fastp at Q25 and then through MiXCR, and only productive beta chains were kept. Rows with one shared CDR3 protein collapse into an entry with the most common genes and DNA. Counted in this sample were roughly 700,000 distinct CDR3 sequences; approximately 15% of them appeared once. Together, the top ten hold 5.5% to 7% of the sample. The table lists this clonotype with a few counts. There is no known antigen for this receptor. Base qualities were left out, and no much larger clone turns up one base away. The full study reports these points: According to the authors, only a limited number of new T cells may be recruited by each seasonal influenza vaccination.

The CDR3 runs 15 residues from the cysteine to the phenylalanine. Just CDR3 DNA is preserved here, 45 bases in frame from base 1. Here V drops 2 bases and J drops 2 bases, and the junction holds 5 bases not matched to any gene. Based on the germline V gene, the CDR1 and CDR2 sequences are MGHRA and YSYEKL. The chain joins TRBV4-1 to TRBJ1-1, and 7 junction bases match TRBD1. The receptor was isolated from a man aged 50 or older who received an inactivated influenza vaccine. Donor details come from another sample of the same person, matched by shared clones. The input for sequencing was PBMCs from blood, taken 14 to 15 days before vaccination. The CDR3 reads CASSQSEGGNTEAFF. In nucleotides, the sequence is TGCGCCAGCAGCCAAAGTGAAGGGGGCAACACTGAAGCTTTCTTT.